Listed below are T cell receptor beta chains from one sample, sequenced in a study of lymphopenia after photon versus proton radiotherapy. Profiling relied on immunoSEQ multiplex PCR, and the TCRdb table lists in-frame clones only, not all of them. The sample holds under 75,000 clones, 80% to 95% seen once. The sequenced sample was peripheral blood, obtained from a patient treated with photon-based radiotherapy. These receptors were obtained from a woman aged 40-49 years with cholangiocarcinoma. Each CDR3 is given with its conserved first and last residue. D genes are given only for firm matches. Only part of the rows carry a size: once, few, many, or a class if the clone is expanded.

DNA: TGTGCCAGCAGCCCGAGCAGGGTGAGCTCCTACGAGCAGTACTTC
CDR3: CASSPSRVSSYEQYF
D: .
V: TRBV7-3
size: .
J: TRBJ2-7

DNA: TGTGCCAGCAGCTTAGGAGCAAGTGGGAGCTCCTACGAGCAGTACTTC
CDR3: CASSLGASGSSYEQYF
D: .
V: TRBV7-8
size: once
J: TRBJ2-7

DNA: TGTGCCAGCAGCTGGGGGGCTTTAGCCTCCTACGAGCAGTACTTC
CDR3: CASSWGALASYEQYF
D: .
V: TRBV25-1
size: .
J: TRBJ2-7

DNA: TGTGCCAGTAGGAGGGACAACCCGAACACCGGGGAGCTGTTTTTT
CDR3: CASRRDNPNTGELFF
D: .
V: TRBV19
size: .
J: TRBJ2-2

DNA: TGTGCCAGCAGCCCGGACAGGGGAGCGAACACTGAAGCTTTCTTT
CDR3: CASSPDRGANTEAFF
D: TRBD1
V: TRBV7-8
size: once
J: TRBJ1-1

DNA: TGTGCCAGCAGTGCCCCTAGCGGGGTCACGGCAGATACGCAGTATTTT
CDR3: CASSAPSGVTADTQYF
D: TRBD2
V: TRBV27
size: .
J: TRBJ2-3

DNA: TGTGCCAGCGGCTCCCTCTCCTTGAGGCCCCAGCATTTT
CDR3: CASGSLSLRPQHF
D: .
V: TRBV27
size: .
J: TRBJ1-5

DNA: TGTGCCAGTATGACAGACCCGAACTCTGGAAACACCATATATTTT
CDR3: CASMTDPNSGNTIYF
D: .
V: TRBV19
size: .
J: TRBJ1-3

DNA: TGCGCCAGCAGCTTGGATACAGGGGGCAATCAGCCCCAGCATTTT
CDR3: CASSLDTGGNQPQHF
D: TRBD1
V: TRBV5-1
size: .
J: TRBJ1-5

DNA: TGTGCCAGCAGTTACGGACAGACCCAGTACTTC
CDR3: CASSYGQTQYF
D: .
V: TRBV6-5
size: .
J: TRBJ2-5

DNA: TGCGCCAGCAGTGTAATGGGACAGCCTGAAGCTTTCTTT
CDR3: CASSVMGQPEAFF
D: TRBD1
V: TRBV10-2
size: .
J: TRBJ1-1

DNA: TGTGCCAGCAGCTTAGGGGCCGGCAGCAGGGTGGCCAAAAACATTCAGTACTTC
CDR3: CASSLGAGSRVAKNIQYF
D: .
V: TRBV7-6
size: .
J: TRBJ2-4

DNA: TGTGCCAGCAGCTTAGGGCTAGCGGATTACAATGAGCAGTTCTTC
CDR3: CASSLGLADYNEQFF
D: TRBD2
V: TRBV11-2
size: .
J: TRBJ2-1

DNA: TGTGCCAGTAGCGGACGAACTAATGAAAAACTGTTTTTT
CDR3: CASSGRTNEKLFF
D: .
V: TRBV19
size: .
J: TRBJ1-4

DNA: TGTGCCAGCAGCTTAGAGGAAAGGCTGGGTGGCAATCAGCCCCAGCATTTT
CDR3: CASSLEERLGGNQPQHF
D: .
V: TRBV7-2
size: .
J: TRBJ1-5

DNA: TGCAGCGTTGTAGGACAGGGGGCTGAAGCTTTCTTT
CDR3: CSVVGQGAEAFF
D: TRBD1
V: TRBV29-1
size: once
J: TRBJ1-1

DNA: TGTGCCAGCAGCTTACCCATAGCGGGAGGGGAAGAGACCCAGTACTTC
CDR3: CASSLPIAGGEETQYF
D: TRBD2
V: TRBV5-8
size: .
J: TRBJ2-5

DNA: TGTGCCAGCAGAACCGGGACAGGCATCTATGGCTACACCTTC
CDR3: CASRTGTGIYGYTF
D: TRBD1
V: TRBV27
size: .
J: TRBJ1-2

DNA: TGCAGCGTTGGCGGGGGGCGAGGGGACACTGAAGCTTTCTTT
CDR3: CSVGGGRGDTEAFF
D: .
V: TRBV29-1
size: .
J: TRBJ1-1

DNA: TGTGCCAGCATAACAGGGGGGGGTGAAAAACTGTTTTTT
CDR3: CASITGGGEKLFF
D: TRBD1
V: TRBV28
size: .
J: TRBJ1-4

DNA: TGTGCCAGTCGGGACGAATACAATGAGCAGTTCTTC
CDR3: CASRDEYNEQFF
D: .
V: TRBV19
size: .
J: TRBJ2-1

DNA: TGTGCCAGCAGTTCCTCCTGGCCTGCAAATGAGCAGTTCTTC
CDR3: CASSSSWPANEQFF
D: .
V: TRBV28
size: .
J: TRBJ2-1

DNA: TGTGCCAGCAGTTTAGACAGGGGAACAATTACAAACTTC
CDR3: CASSLDRGTITNF
D: TRBD1
V: TRBV27
size: .
J: TRBJ2-7

DNA: TGCGCCAGCAGCGACTTCCAGGGGGCTCAGGAGACCCAGTACTTC
CDR3: CASSDFQGAQETQYF
D: TRBD1
V: TRBV5-1
size: .
J: TRBJ2-5

DNA: TGTGCCAGCAGCTCCGGGGAGACCCAGTACTTC
CDR3: CASSSGETQYF
D: .
V: TRBV7-2
size: .
J: TRBJ2-5

DNA: TGCGCCAGCAGCTTGCGGGGACTACTAGCGGGAGTTACGCATGAGCAGTTCTTC
CDR3: CASSLRGLLAGVTHEQFF
D: TRBD2
V: TRBV5-1
size: once
J: TRBJ2-1

DNA: TGTGCCAGCAGCTTGGAAGCTAGCGGGGGGCATAGAGAGACCCAGTACTTC
CDR3: CASSLEASGGHRETQYF
D: TRBD2
V: TRBV5-6
size: .
J: TRBJ2-5

DNA: TGTGCCAGCAGCTTAGAGGGGGAATCTGGCTACACCTTC
CDR3: CASSLEGESGYTF
D: .
V: TRBV7-2
size: .
J: TRBJ1-2

DNA: TGTGCCAGTAGTATTTCGGGGATGAACACTGAAGCTTTCTTT
CDR3: CASSISGMNTEAFF
D: .
V: TRBV19
size: .
J: TRBJ1-1

DNA: TGTGCCAGCAGGCTCGTTCCCGGGACGACTGATGGCTACACCTTC
CDR3: CASRLVPGTTDGYTF
D: .
V: TRBV5-6
size: .
J: TRBJ1-2

DNA: TGTGCCAGCAGTTTTACAGGGACAGACACTGAAGCTTTCTTT
CDR3: CASSFTGTDTEAFF
D: TRBD1
V: TRBV28
size: once
J: TRBJ1-1

DNA: TGTGCCAGCAGCTTAGAGAGCGGAACGAACACCGGGGAGCTGTTTTTT
CDR3: CASSLESGTNTGELFF
D: .
V: TRBV7-2
size: .
J: TRBJ2-2

DNA: TGTGCCAGCAGCTACGAGGGTTTCCTGAACACTGAAGCTTTCTTT
CDR3: CASSYEGFLNTEAFF
D: .
V: TRBV5-6
size: .
J: TRBJ1-1

DNA: TGTGCCAGCAGTTTAGGCGGCCAGGGGGCCCTATACGAGCAGTACTTC
CDR3: CASSLGGQGALYEQYF
D: TRBD1
V: TRBV28
size: .
J: TRBJ2-7

DNA: TGTGCCAGCAGCTTAGGGCAAGCGGAGACCCAGTACTTC
CDR3: CASSLGQAETQYF
D: .
V: TRBV11-2
size: once
J: TRBJ2-5

DNA: TGTGCCAGCAGCCCAAGGGGATCTGGAAACACCATATATTTT
CDR3: CASSPRGSGNTIYF
D: .
V: TRBV7-6
size: .
J: TRBJ1-3

DNA: TGTGCCAGCTCGACAGGACCACCCTCCTACGAGCAGTACTTC
CDR3: CASSTGPPSYEQYF
D: .
V: TRBV2
size: .
J: TRBJ2-7

DNA: TGTGCCAGCAGCTTATCCGGGACAGGGTCTGCTGGGGCCAACGTCCTGACTTTC
CDR3: CASSLSGTGSAGANVLTF
D: TRBD1
V: TRBV7-3
size: .
J: TRBJ2-6

DNA: TGTGCCAGCAGTGAAAGGGGTTCCGGGGAGCTGTTTTTT
CDR3: CASSERGSGELFF
D: .
V: TRBV6-1
size: .
J: TRBJ2-2

DNA: TGTGCCAGCAAGATCCAGCGGGAAATTTTCGATGAGCAGTTCTTC
CDR3: CASKIQREIFDEQFF
D: TRBD2
V: TRBV6-5
size: once
J: TRBJ2-1

DNA: TGTGCCAGCAGCTACGGATCCGCGACCCCTGAAGCTTTCTTT
CDR3: CASSYGSATPEAFF
D: .
V: TRBV4-2
size: .
J: TRBJ1-1

DNA: TGTGCCAGCAGCTTAGCAGGAGGGAACACTGAAGCTTTCTTT
CDR3: CASSLAGGNTEAFF
D: .
V: TRBV11-2
size: .
J: TRBJ1-1

DNA: TGTGCCCTGGGGAGGGGGGGCAGCGAGCAGTTCTTC
CDR3: CALGRGGSEQFF
D: .
V: TRBV6-6
size: .
J: TRBJ2-1

DNA: TGCGCCAGCAGCTTGTGGGGGGGACAAGAGACCCAGTACTTC
CDR3: CASSLWGGQETQYF
D: TRBD2
V: TRBV5-1
size: .
J: TRBJ2-5

DNA: TGTGCCAGCAGTTATCGGGGAGCCCAGCATTTT
CDR3: CASSYRGAQHF
D: .
V: TRBV7-2
size: .
J: TRBJ1-5

DNA: TGTGCCAGCAGTCTCGGGGACAGGGAAGTTGGGGATACGCAGTATTTT
CDR3: CASSLGDREVGDTQYF
D: TRBD1
V: TRBV28
size: once
J: TRBJ2-3

DNA: TGTGCCATCAGGGCTAGCGGTTGGCTCGATGAGCAGTTCTTC
CDR3: CAIRASGWLDEQFF
D: TRBD2
V: TRBV10-3
size: .
J: TRBJ2-1

DNA: TGTGCCACAGCCCCCCAGACAGGGGACGTCACTGAAGCTTTCTTT
CDR3: CATAPQTGDVTEAFF
D: TRBD1
V: TRBV5-6
size: .
J: TRBJ1-1

DNA: TGCAGCGTAAACGATGGGCTTGACAATGAGCAGTTCTTC
CDR3: CSVNDGLDNEQFF
D: .
V: TRBV29-1
size: .
J: TRBJ2-1

DNA: TGCAGCGTTAATTCCCGGGGACAGGGGTATGGCTACACCTTC
CDR3: CSVNSRGQGYGYTF
D: TRBD1
V: TRBV29-1
size: once
J: TRBJ1-2

DNA: TGTGCCAGCAGGACGGCAAGAACTTTAAACACTGAAGCTTTCTTT
CDR3: CASRTARTLNTEAFF
D: .
V: TRBV27
size: .
J: TRBJ1-1

DNA: TGTGCCAGCAGCCAAGGGGCTAGCGGGGACCTTAGCACAGATACGCAGTATTTT
CDR3: CASSQGASGDLSTDTQYF
D: TRBD2
V: TRBV7-9
size: .
J: TRBJ2-3